These 27 T cell receptor beta chains were sequenced from one sample in a study of blood T cell repertoires in COVID-19. Sequencing was performed with immunoSEQ multiplex PCR; in TCRdb, only in-frame clones are kept and a portion is missing. The data hold 200,000 to 250,000 clones, with 87% observed a single time. The sequenced material came from peripheral blood. These receptors came from a woman between 18 and 30 years old who had recovered from COVID-19.

This clone was observed a few times. This chain uses TRBV6-5 with TRBJ2-7; a weak D match, TRBD1 (7 bases). The CDR3 consists of 14 residues. V gave up 4 bases and J gave up 7 bases, with 17 bases separating them. Per the germline V gene, CDR1 is MNHEY and CDR2 is SVGAGI. CDR3 sequence reads: CASSSNRRGREQYF. In DNA form, the CDR3 reads TGTGCCAGCAGTTCCAACCGGAGGGGGCGGGAGCAGTACTTC.

The rearrangement links TRBV4-3 to TRBJ2-7; 7 bases align to TRBD1. The CDR3 is 15 residues long. Trimming took 3 bases from V and 2 from J; bases not matched to a gene: 7. Per germline, CDR1 LGHNA and CDR2 YSLEER. CDR3 sequence reads: CASSHAGGTAYEQYF. DNA of the CDR3: TGCGCCAGCAGCCACGCAGGGGGTACGGCCTACGAGCAGTACTTC.

This chain joins TRBV7-8 and TRBJ1-1, with D unclear. The CDR3 has 13 amino acids. Trimming removed 5 bases from V and 8 bases from J, with 15 bases in between. The germline V gene has CDR1 SGHVS and CDR2 FQNEAQ. The CDR3 protein is CASSVRGSGEAFF. In nucleotides, the CDR3 is TGTGCCAGCAGCGTCCGGGGTTCGGGCGAAGCTTTCTTT.

The rearrangement uses TRBV4-2 and TRBJ2-2, with D tentatively TRBD2 (6 bases). CDR1 is LGHNA, CDR2 YNFKEQ, per germline. Trimming cost V 1 base and J 8 bases, with 17 bases left between them. The CDR3 loop spans 16 amino acids. CDR3 loop: CASSQGFQAGYGELFF. CDR3 coding DNA: TGTGCCAGCAGCCAAGGGTTTCAAGCGGGTTATGGGGAGCTGTTTTTT.

The genes are TRBV5-6 and TRBJ2-5; 13 bases are shared with TRBD2. This CDR3 has 16 residues. Germline CDR1 reads SGHDT; CDR2 reads YYEEEE. Trimming cost V 4 bases and J 6 bases; bases outside gene matches: 9. The CDR3 loop reads CASSGRTSGSQQTQYF. CDR3 sequence (DNA): TGTGCCAGCAGCGGCAGGACTAGCGGGAGTCAACAGACCCAGTACTTC.

J is TRBJ1-1 and V is TRBV6-4; 7 bases align to TRBD1. The CDR3 consists of 14 residues. The junction had 10 bases not matched to a gene; V was cut back by 7 bases and J by 5 bases. The germline CDR1 and CDR2 sequences are MRHNA and SNTAGT. CDR3 in amino acids: CASKLDRQSTEAFF. The CDR3 DNA reads TGTGCCAGCAAATTGGACAGGCAGAGTACTGAAGCTTTCTTT.

The V call is TRBV7-6, the J call TRBJ2-3; 7 bases line up with TRBD2. The CDR3 runs to 17 residues. With V trimmed by 7 bases and J by 0 bases, 13 bases remained unmatched. CDR1 is SGHVS, CDR2 FNYEAQ, per germline. The CDR3 nucleotides are TGTGCCAGCATAACAACACCTAGCGGCAGTAGCACAGATACGCAGTATTTT. Translating gives CASITTPSGSSTDTQYF.

A single count supports this clone. Here the CDR3 reads CASSHQLGILRETQYF. CDR3 nucleotides: TGTGCCAGCAGCCACCAACTAGGAATACTACGAGAGACCCAGTACTTC. The chain couples TRBV11-2 to TRBJ2-5; a possible D gene is TRBD2 (5 bases). This CDR3 contains 16 residues. Germline assignment: CDR1 SGHAT and CDR2 FQNNGV. The ends were cut back, 5 bases at V and 4 bases at J, with 20 bases in the middle.

The chain recombines TRBV9 with TRBJ2-2; D is possibly TRBD2 (6 bases). This CDR3 region has 15 residues. Germline CDR1 and CDR2: SGDLS and YYNGEE. V gave up 6 bases and J gave up 3 bases, with 15 bases separating them. CDR3 residues: CASMEGVTYTGELFF. The CDR3 bases are TGTGCCAGCATGGAGGGAGTAACTTACACCGGGGAGCTGTTTTTT.

The genes are TRBV27 and TRBJ2-5; 9 positions agree with TRBD1. The germline gives CDR1 MNHEY, CDR2 SMNVEV (reference sequence). The length of the CDR3 is 15 residues. J was trimmed by 5 bases and V by 6 bases; bases with no gene match: 10. The chain's CDR3 is CASRSLGQGYETQYF. The CDR3 DNA reads as TGTGCCAGCAGGAGCCTGGGACAGGGCTATGAGACCCAGTACTTC.

The chain carries TRBV14 and TRBJ2-1; 11 nucleotides agree with TRBD2. The CDR3 loop spans 18 amino acids. Germline CDR1 reads SGHDN; CDR2 reads FVKESK. J lost 10 bases, V lost 0 bases, and 14 bases had no gene match. The CDR3 DNA reads as TGTGCCAGCAGCCAAGATATTAGAACTAGCGGGAGACTACAGGAGCAGTTCTTC. It encodes CASSQDIRTSGRLQEQFF.

V is TRBV5-1 and J is TRBJ2-5, with 9 nucleotides matching TRBD1. The CDR3 consists of 14 residues. Germline V gene lookup returns CDR1 SGHRS and CDR2 YFSETQ. The J segment lost 4 bases and the V segment lost 4 bases, leaving 5 bases of the junction unmatched. This chain's CDR3 is CASSDGQGLETQYF. The CDR3 DNA follows: TGCGCCAGCAGCGATGGACAGGGGCTAGAGACCCAGTACTTC.

The chain has TRBV6-2 or TRBV6-3 and TRBJ2-5; D ambiguous. The germline V gene has CDR1 MNHEY and CDR2 SVGEGT. This CDR3 has 13 residues. Trimming took 2 bases from V and 2 from J, leaving 6 bases between them. This CDR3 is CASSYRRQETQYF. The CDR3 DNA is TGTGCCAGCAGTTACCGGCGGCAAGAGACCCAGTACTTC.

As concerns this clone: The junction shows a germline mismatch at one end, possibly a read error. This chain joins TRBV7-6 and TRBJ1-6; D is ambiguous. Germline lookup yields CDR1 SGHVS and CDR2 FNYEAQ. The CDR3 is 16 residues long. CDR3 nucleotides: TGTGCCAGCAGCTTAACAGCTAACGACTATTATTCACCCCTCCACTTT. The encoded protein is CASSLTANDYYSPLHF.

The genes are TRBV18 and TRBJ1-1; D remains ambiguous. V lost 0 bases and J 1 base, leaving 12 bases between the germline ends. CDR3 size: 16 residues. Germline V gene data show CDR1 as KGHSH and CDR2 as LQKENI. Written as DNA, the CDR3 is TGTGCCAGCTCACCACCGATAGCCCTCGGGAACACTGAAGCTTTCTTT. It codes for CASSPPIALGNTEAFF. Filled out from reference TRBV18 and TRBJ1-1, the complete variable domain reads NAGVMQNPRHLVRRRGQEARLRCSPMKGHSHVYWYRQLPEEGLKFMVYLQKENIIDESGMPKERFSAEFPKEGPSILRIQQVVRGDSAAYFCASSPPIALGNTEAFFGQGTRLTVV.

This clone occurred once. The rearrangement uses TRBV4-1 and TRBJ1-2, with D tentatively TRBD1 (5 bases). Trimming removed 4 bases at V and 2 bases at J, with 14 bases between. CDR3 length equals 15 residues. CDR1 is MGHRA and CDR2 is YSYEKL in the germline V gene. The CDR3 region is CASSPLIGANYGYTF. The CDR3 DNA sequence: TGCGCCAGCAGCCCCCTAATAGGGGCGAACTATGGCTACACCTTC.

This rearrangement joins TRBV2 to TRBJ1-2; D might be TRBD1 (6 bases). V was shortened by 9 bases and J by 3 bases, with 8 bases between the two germline ends. The CDR3 covers 11 residues. Germline V CDR1 and CDR2: SNHLY, FYNNEI. The DNA for the CDR3 is TGTGCCAGACAGGGTTACTATGGCTACACCTTC. Translating it yields CARQGYYGYTF.

The CDR3 nucleotides are TGTGCCATCACCGAAACAGGTGGGGGGAGCTACACCTTC. Protein sequence: CAITETGGGSYTF. V and J are TRBV10-3 and TRBJ1-2; the D gene is possibly TRBD1 (5 bases). The CDR3 is made up of 13 amino acids. Trimming left V 7 bases short and J 9 bases short, with 18 bases between. Looked up from germline, CDR1 is ENHRY and CDR2 is SYGVKD.

The gene calls are TRBV4-3 and TRBJ2-7, with TRBD2 matching over 11 bases. The ends lost 1 base at V and 2 bases at J; junction bases unmatched: 7. CDR1 and CDR2 from the germline V gene are LGHNA and YSLEER. The CDR3 consists of 17 residues. In DNA, the CDR3 is TGCGCCAGCAGCCAAGGACTGACTAGCGGGGACCCCTACGAGCAGTACTTC. This encodes CASSQGLTSGDPYEQYF.

The V gene is TRBV6-1, the J gene TRBJ1-1; D unresolved. Germline V gene lookup returns CDR1 MNHNS and CDR2 SASEGT. V dropped 2 bases and J dropped 0 bases, with 7 bases sitting between them. This CDR3 has 14 amino acids. Here the CDR3 reads CASSEYQLNTEAFF. The CDR3 nucleotides read TGTGCCAGCAGTGAATATCAGTTGAACACTGAAGCTTTCTTT.

The rearrangement links TRBV27 to TRBJ2-1; weak D call: TRBD2 (6 bases). This CDR3 is 15 amino acids long. Trimming stripped 2 bases from V and 2 bases from J, with 10 bases between. The germline V gene encodes CDR1 MNHEY and CDR2 SMNVEV (reference sequence). The CDR3 reads CASSLGGFPYNEQFF. The CDR3 bases are TGTGCCAGCAGTTTAGGGGGGTTTCCCTACAATGAGCAGTTCTTC.

The chain is built from TRBV2 and TRBJ1-5; D gene ambiguous. V lost 6 bases to trimming and J lost 5 bases, with 14 bases between them. The CDR3 sequence is 14 residues long. Looked up from germline, CDR1 is SNHLY and CDR2 is FYNNEI. The CDR3 DNA reads as TGTGCCAGCAGGGAGGTCAAAGCGGATCAGCCCCAGCATTTT. Protein product: CASREVKADQPQHF.

The chain uses TRBV6-5 and TRBJ2-1; D is possibly TRBD1 (6 bases). Germline-derived CDR1 and CDR2 are MNHEY and SVGAGI. V lost 5 bases and J 6 bases, leaving 17 bases between the germline ends. This CDR3 comprises 15 residues. The CDR3 DNA reads TGTGCCAGCAGTCCGGACAGTCCGCCTTCCAATGAGCAGTTCTTC. Protein: CASSPDSPPSNEQFF.

V gene TRBV11-3 combines with J gene TRBJ2-1; D unclear. Germline V gene data show CDR1 as SGHNT and CDR2 as YENEEA. Trimming took 0 bases from V and 6 from J, leaving 15 bases between them. This CDR3 contains 16 residues. CDR3 residues: CASSLEAGLRSNEQFF. DNA of the CDR3: TGTGCCAGCAGCTTAGAGGCTGGGCTTCGTTCCAATGAGCAGTTCTTC.

J is TRBJ2-7 and V is TRBV6-5; 9 bases match TRBD2. J gave up 2 bases and V 4 bases, and 6 bases lay outside the gene matches. From germline, CDR1 is MNHEY and CDR2 SVGAGI. CDR3 length equals 15 residues. In DNA form, the CDR3 reads TGTGCCAGCAGTTTACTAGCGGGTGGCCCCTACGAGCAGTACTTC. Its protein is CASSLLAGGPYEQYF.

This sequence joins TRBV29-1 and TRBJ1-4; D might be TRBD1 (5 bases). V was clipped by 3 bases and J by 8 bases, with 13 bases between them. This CDR3 spans 13 amino acids. Germline lookup yields CDR1 SQVTM and CDR2 ANQGSEA. The CDR3 nucleotides are TGCAGCGTTGAGTCCAGGGAATCCGAAAAACTGTTTTTT. Its protein is CSVESRESEKLFF.

CDR3 DNA: TGTGCCAGCAGCGTTTCTAGCGGAATAGCGGGGGGTGAGCAGTTCTTC. It codes for CASSVSSGIAGGEQFF. V gene TRBV9 combines with J gene TRBJ2-1; TRBD2 aligns across 10 bases. CDR1 is SGDLS, CDR2 YYNGEE, per germline. The junction had 11 bases not matched to a gene; V was cut back by 2 bases and J by 9 bases. The CDR3 consists of 16 residues.